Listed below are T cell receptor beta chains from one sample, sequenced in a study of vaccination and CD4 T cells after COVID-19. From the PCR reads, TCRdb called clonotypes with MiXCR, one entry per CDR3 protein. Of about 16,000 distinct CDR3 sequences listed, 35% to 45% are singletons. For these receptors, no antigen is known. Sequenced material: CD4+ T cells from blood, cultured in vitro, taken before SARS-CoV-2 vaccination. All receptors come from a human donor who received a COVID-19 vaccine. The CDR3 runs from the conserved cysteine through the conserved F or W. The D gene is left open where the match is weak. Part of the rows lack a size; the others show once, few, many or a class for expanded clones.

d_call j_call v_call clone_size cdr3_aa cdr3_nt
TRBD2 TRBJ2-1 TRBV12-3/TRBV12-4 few CASSLERGGNEQFF TGTGCCAGCAGTTTAGAGCGGGGGGGCAATGAGCAGTTCTTC
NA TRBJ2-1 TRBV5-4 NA CASSRQGGRYNEQFF TGTGCCAGCAGCCGACAGGGAGGCCGCTACAATGAGCAGTTCTTC
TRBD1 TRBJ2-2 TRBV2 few CASTRTGSGELFF TGTGCCAGCACTAGGACAGGGAGCGGGGAGCTGTTTTTT
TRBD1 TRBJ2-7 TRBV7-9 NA CASSLGGTGYEQYF TGTGCCAGCAGCTTAGGCGGGACAGGCTACGAGCAGTACTTC
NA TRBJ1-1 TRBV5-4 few CASSPRGGHTEAFF TGTGCCAGCAGCCCGCGGGGGGGCCACACTGAAGCTTTCTTT
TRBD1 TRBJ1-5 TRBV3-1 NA CASSNRGDQPQHF TGTGCCAGCAGTAACAGGGGGGATCAGCCCCAGCATTTT
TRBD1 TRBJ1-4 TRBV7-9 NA CASSLRNLGTATNEKLFF TGTGCCAGCAGCTTAAGGAACCTCGGGACAGCAACTAATGAAAAACTGTTTTTT
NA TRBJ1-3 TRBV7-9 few CASSLGSAGNTIYF TGTGCCAGCAGCTTAGGGAGTGCTGGAAACACCATATATTTT
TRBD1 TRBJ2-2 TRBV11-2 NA CASSLVDRGEGSTGELFF TGTGCCAGCAGCTTAGTGGACAGGGGCGAAGGCAGTACCGGGGAGCTGTTTTTT
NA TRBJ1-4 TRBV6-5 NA CASSYSIGKMREKLFF TGTGCCAGCAGTTACTCTATAGGGAAGATGAGGGAAAAACTGTTTTTT
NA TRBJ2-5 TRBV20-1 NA CSASTQETQYF TGCAGTGCTAGTACACAAGAGACCCAGTACTTC
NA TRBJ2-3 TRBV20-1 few CSATGGGADTDTQYF TGCAGTGCCACTGGCGGCGGGGCGGACACAGATACGCAGTATTTT
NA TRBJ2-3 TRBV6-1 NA CASSGKGGSSTDTQYF TGTGCCAGCAGTGGTAAAGGCGGGTCTAGCACAGATACGCAGTATTTT
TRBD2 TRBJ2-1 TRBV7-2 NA CASSLVGLAGYNEQFF TGTGCCAGCAGCTTAGTCGGACTAGCGGGGTACAATGAGCAGTTCTTC
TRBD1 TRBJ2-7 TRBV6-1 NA CASRGTGSSYEQYF TGTGCCAGCAGAGGGACAGGGAGCTCCTACGAGCAGTACTTC
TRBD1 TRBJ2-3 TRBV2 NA CASTWDSESDTQYF TGTGCCAGCACCTGGGACAGTGAATCAGATACGCAGTATTTT
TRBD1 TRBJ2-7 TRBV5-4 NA CASSATGNLYEQYF TGTGCCAGCAGTGCGACAGGGAACCTCTACGAGCAGTACTTC
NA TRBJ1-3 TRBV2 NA CASSMSRGGGTGNTIYF TGTGCCAGCAGTATGTCCCGGGGAGGAGGAACTGGAAACACCATATATTTT
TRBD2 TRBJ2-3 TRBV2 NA CASRAGTSGGDTQYF TGTGCCAGCAGGGCCGGGACTAGCGGGGGAGATACGCAGTATTTT
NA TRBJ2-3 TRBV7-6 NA CASSLLRGTDTQYF TGTGCCAGCAGCTTATTGCGGGGAACAGATACGCAGTATTTT
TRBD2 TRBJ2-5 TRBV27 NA CASSKIAGGLETQYF TGTGCCAGCAGTAAGATAGCGGGGGGTCTGGAGACCCAGTACTTC
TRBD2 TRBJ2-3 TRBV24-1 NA CATSDPGLAGLDTQYF TGTGCCACCAGTGACCCGGGACTAGCGGGTTTAGATACGCAGTATTTT
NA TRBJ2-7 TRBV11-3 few CASSLGDAYEQYF TGTGCCAGCAGCTTAGGCGACGCCTACGAGCAGTACTTC
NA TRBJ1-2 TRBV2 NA CASERMDSGYGYTF TGTGCCAGCGAGAGGATGGACAGTGGCTATGGCTACACCTTC
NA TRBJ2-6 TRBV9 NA CASSVGPTGSGANVLTF TGTGCCAGCAGCGTAGGTCCCACAGGGAGTGGGGCCAACGTCCTGACTTTC
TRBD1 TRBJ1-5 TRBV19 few CASSLNTGGRSNQPQHF TGTGCCAGTAGTTTAAACACAGGGGGCCGGAGCAATCAGCCCCAGCATTTT
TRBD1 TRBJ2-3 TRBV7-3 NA CASSLLGTGGTDTQYF TGTGCCAGCAGCTTACTCGGGACAGGGGGAACAGATACGCAGTATTTT
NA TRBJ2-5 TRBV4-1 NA CASSQGVQETQYF TGCGCCAGCAGCCAAGGAGTTCAAGAGACCCAGTACTTC
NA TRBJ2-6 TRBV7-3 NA CASSKDISGANVLTF TGTGCCAGCAGTAAGGACATCTCTGGGGCCAACGTCCTGACTTTC
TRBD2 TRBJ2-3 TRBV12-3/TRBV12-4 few CASSFMGTSGGTDTQYF TGTGCCAGCAGTTTTATGGGGACTAGCGGGGGCACAGATACGCAGTATTTT
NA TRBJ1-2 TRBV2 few CASNLEGGHGYTF TGTGCCAGCAACCTTGAGGGGGGCCATGGCTACACCTTC
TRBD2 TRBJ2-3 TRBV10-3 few CAISGLAGEDTQYF TGTGCCATCAGTGGACTAGCGGGGGAAGATACGCAGTATTTT